Listed below are T cell receptor beta chains from one sample, sequenced in a study of shared clonotypes between healthy human individuals. Using immunoSEQ multiplex PCR, the repertoire was profiled, and TCRdb retains in-frame clones only, with some absent. Of about 190,000 clones listed, about 66% are singletons. The sample consisted of memory CD4+ T cells sorted from blood. Source of these receptors: a man younger than 45 in good health. The CDR3 runs from the conserved cysteine through the conserved F or W. The order of the fields is D gene, clone size, V gene, J gene, CDR3 protein, CDR3 DNA. A D gene is named only where the DNA matches it firmly. A clone size is listed for some rows: how often the clone was seen (once, few, many), or a class if it is expanded.

d_call: TRBD2; clone_size: .; v_call: TRBV7-2; j_call: TRBJ2-7; cdr3_aa: CASSRGLAGYEQYF; cdr3_nt: TGTGCCAGCAGCCGGGGACTAGCGGGATACGAGCAGTACTTC
d_call: .; clone_size: .; v_call: TRBV25-1; j_call: TRBJ2-5; cdr3_aa: CASSRPGSEETQYF; cdr3_nt: TGTGCCAGCAGTCGTCCAGGGTCAGAGGAGACCCAGTACTTC
d_call: TRBD1; clone_size: .; v_call: TRBV19; j_call: TRBJ1-1; cdr3_aa: CASSFNAPGTGGSTEAFF; cdr3_nt: TGTGCCAGTAGTTTCAATGCGCCCGGGACAGGTGGGAGCACTGAAGCTTTCTTT
d_call: .; clone_size: few; v_call: TRBV10-2; j_call: TRBJ2-7; cdr3_aa: CASRGDPGEQYF; cdr3_nt: TGCGCCAGCAGGGGGGACCCGGGGGAGCAGTACTTC
d_call: .; clone_size: once; v_call: TRBV11-1; j_call: TRBJ2-7; cdr3_aa: CASSLAQGSFYEQYF; cdr3_nt: TGTGCCAGCAGCTTAGCCCAAGGTAGCTTCTACGAGCAGTACTTC
d_call: .; clone_size: .; v_call: TRBV6-6; j_call: TRBJ1-5; cdr3_aa: CASMAQGYNQPQHF; cdr3_nt: TGTGCCAGCATGGCGCAGGGCTACAATCAGCCCCAGCATTTT
d_call: TRBD1; clone_size: .; v_call: TRBV5-6; j_call: TRBJ2-5; cdr3_aa: CASRGTGQGSLTQYF; cdr3_nt: TGTGCCAGCAGGGGAACGGGACAGGGGAGTCTGACCCAGTACTTC
d_call: .; clone_size: .; v_call: TRBV4-3; j_call: TRBJ1-4; cdr3_aa: CASSQGGWVTNEKLFF; cdr3_nt: TGCGCCAGCAGCCAAGGTGGTTGGGTGACTAATGAAAAACTGTTTTTT
d_call: .; clone_size: .; v_call: TRBV28; j_call: TRBJ2-5; cdr3_aa: CASTKALETQYF; cdr3_nt: TGTGCCAGCACCAAGGCTCTGGAGACCCAGTACTTC
d_call: .; clone_size: .; v_call: TRBV19; j_call: TRBJ2-7; cdr3_aa: CASSIAPSDYEQYF; cdr3_nt: TGTGCCAGTAGTATAGCCCCCTCCGACTACGAGCAGTACTTC
d_call: TRBD2; clone_size: .; v_call: TRBV27; j_call: TRBJ2-7; cdr3_aa: CASSLTSGRVEQYF; cdr3_nt: TGTGCCAGCAGTCTAACTAGCGGGAGGGTCGAGCAGTACTTC
d_call: TRBD2; clone_size: few; v_call: TRBV6-1; j_call: TRBJ2-7; cdr3_aa: CASVLGLAGYEQYF; cdr3_nt: TGTGCCAGCGTTTTGGGACTAGCGGGATACGAGCAGTACTTC
d_call: TRBD2; clone_size: .; v_call: TRBV6-1; j_call: TRBJ2-2; cdr3_aa: CASSELAGGSTGELFF; cdr3_nt: TGTGCCAGCAGTGAGTTAGCGGGAGGTTCGACCGGGGAGCTGTTTTTT
d_call: .; clone_size: few; v_call: TRBV28; j_call: TRBJ2-5; cdr3_aa: CASSYTETQYF; cdr3_nt: TGTGCCAGCAGTTATACGGAGACCCAGTACTTC
d_call: .; clone_size: .; v_call: TRBV2; j_call: TRBJ2-5; cdr3_aa: CASSAGLMGTQYF; cdr3_nt: TGTGCCAGCAGTGCAGGACTAATGGGGACCCAGTACTTC
d_call: .; clone_size: .; v_call: TRBV5-1; j_call: TRBJ2-5; cdr3_aa: CASSFTGGWETQYF; cdr3_nt: TGCGCCAGCAGCTTTACTGGGGGTTGGGAGACCCAGTACTTC
d_call: .; clone_size: .; v_call: TRBV5-4; j_call: TRBJ1-4; cdr3_aa: CASSLRARGDEKLFF; cdr3_nt: TGTGCCAGCAGCTTGAGGGCCCGAGGGGATGAAAAACTGTTTTTT
d_call: .; clone_size: .; v_call: TRBV6-5; j_call: TRBJ2-2; cdr3_aa: CASSFQRGTGELFF; cdr3_nt: TGTGCCAGCAGCTTCCAAAGGGGCACCGGGGAGCTGTTTTTT
d_call: .; clone_size: .; v_call: TRBV28; j_call: TRBJ2-7; cdr3_aa: CASSPGTGRGDYEQYF; cdr3_nt: TGTGCCAGCAGTCCGGGAACAGGGCGAGGGGACTACGAGCAGTACTTC
d_call: .; clone_size: .; v_call: TRBV7-9; j_call: TRBJ2-4; cdr3_aa: CASSSSHQSWYF; cdr3_nt: TGTGCCAGCAGCTCCTCACACCAAAGTTGGTACTTC
d_call: .; clone_size: few; v_call: TRBV6-5; j_call: TRBJ2-1; cdr3_aa: CASSYSGTSNEQFF; cdr3_nt: TGTGCCAGCAGTTACTCCGGGACTTCGAATGAGCAGTTCTTC
d_call: .; clone_size: .; v_call: TRBV6-5; j_call: TRBJ2-7; cdr3_aa: CASKSTGGTYEQYF; cdr3_nt: TGTGCCAGCAAGTCGACAGGAGGAACTTACGAGCAGTACTTC
d_call: .; clone_size: once; v_call: TRBV4-1; j_call: TRBJ2-3; cdr3_aa: CASSQGRTITDTQYF; cdr3_nt: TGCGCCAGCAGCCAAGGGAGGACTATTACAGATACGCAGTATTTT
d_call: .; clone_size: .; v_call: TRBV18; j_call: TRBJ2-1; cdr3_aa: CASSPPDLDYNEQFF; cdr3_nt: TGTGCCAGCTCACCACCGGATCTAGATTACAATGAGCAGTTCTTC
d_call: TRBD1; clone_size: once; v_call: TRBV10-1; j_call: TRBJ2-1; cdr3_aa: CASSPGTENNEQFF; cdr3_nt: TGCGCCAGCAGCCCCGGGACAGAGAACAATGAGCAGTTCTTC
d_call: .; clone_size: few; v_call: TRBV5-1; j_call: TRBJ1-1; cdr3_aa: CASSPGHTNTEAFF; cdr3_nt: TGCGCCAGCAGCCCGGGACACACGAACACTGAAGCTTTCTTT
d_call: .; clone_size: .; v_call: TRBV18; j_call: TRBJ2-7; cdr3_aa: CASSPPGGIGYEQYF; cdr3_nt: TGTGCCAGCTCACCACCTGGGGGGATTGGGTACGAGCAGTACTTC
d_call: .; clone_size: .; v_call: TRBV29-1; j_call: TRBJ2-7; cdr3_aa: CSALLAEQYF; cdr3_nt: TGCAGCGCCTTACTAGCCGAGCAGTACTTC
d_call: TRBD1; clone_size: .; v_call: TRBV2; j_call: TRBJ2-7; cdr3_aa: CASIRGGQGAYEQYF; cdr3_nt: TGTGCCAGCATCCGGGGGGGACAGGGGGCCTACGAGCAGTACTTC
d_call: TRBD2; clone_size: .; v_call: TRBV5-1; j_call: TRBJ2-3; cdr3_aa: CASSLSGASTDTQYF; cdr3_nt: TGCGCCAGCAGCCTTAGCGGGGCTAGCACAGATACGCAGTATTTT
d_call: TRBD1; clone_size: .; v_call: TRBV6-1; j_call: TRBJ1-1; cdr3_aa: CASSHHDRATEAFF; cdr3_nt: TGTGCCAGCAGTCACCATGACAGGGCGACTGAAGCTTTCTTT
d_call: .; clone_size: .; v_call: TRBV10-2; j_call: TRBJ2-7; cdr3_aa: CASSLAVDYEQYF; cdr3_nt: TGCGCCAGCAGTTTGGCGGTAGACTACGAGCAGTACTTC
d_call: .; clone_size: few; v_call: TRBV6-6; j_call: TRBJ2-5; cdr3_aa: CATGTETQYF; cdr3_nt: TGTGCCACAGGGACCGAGACCCAGTACTTC
d_call: .; clone_size: .; v_call: TRBV4-2; j_call: TRBJ2-5; cdr3_aa: CASSLSWGSQETQYF; cdr3_nt: TGTGCCAGCAGCCTCTCGTGGGGCAGCCAAGAGACCCAGTACTTC
d_call: .; clone_size: few; v_call: TRBV9; j_call: TRBJ1-1; cdr3_aa: CASSVGLGGNTEAFF; cdr3_nt: TGTGCCAGCAGCGTAGGCTTAGGGGGGAACACTGAAGCTTTCTTT
d_call: TRBD2; clone_size: few; v_call: TRBV2; j_call: TRBJ2-1; cdr3_aa: CASRLLAGANEQFF; cdr3_nt: TGTGCCAGCAGATTACTAGCGGGAGCGAATGAGCAGTTCTTC
d_call: TRBD2; clone_size: .; v_call: TRBV14; j_call: TRBJ2-5; cdr3_aa: CASSQGRLAGVETQYF; cdr3_nt: TGTGCCAGCAGCCAAGGGCGACTAGCGGGAGTAGAGACCCAGTACTTC
d_call: .; clone_size: .; v_call: TRBV7-8; j_call: TRBJ2-2; cdr3_aa: CASSLEFGFGELFF; cdr3_nt: TGTGCCAGCAGCTTAGAGTTTGGGTTCGGGGAGCTGTTTTTT
d_call: .; clone_size: .; v_call: TRBV11-3; j_call: TRBJ2-7; cdr3_aa: CASSLDPLGEQYF; cdr3_nt: TGTGCCAGCAGCTTAGACCCCCTTGGGGAGCAGTACTTC
d_call: TRBD2; clone_size: once; v_call: TRBV27; j_call: TRBJ2-3; cdr3_aa: CASSQTRGAGGSDTQYF; cdr3_nt: TGTGCCAGCAGCCAAACCCGGGGAGCGGGGGGCTCAGATACGCAGTATTTT
d_call: TRBD1; clone_size: .; v_call: TRBV18; j_call: TRBJ1-2; cdr3_aa: CASSPNGQATYGYTF; cdr3_nt: TGTGCCAGCTCACCCAACGGACAGGCCACATATGGCTACACCTTC
d_call: .; clone_size: .; v_call: TRBV7-2; j_call: TRBJ1-2; cdr3_aa: CASSPGSGYTF; cdr3_nt: TGTGCCAGCAGCCCAGGGTCGGGCTACACCTTC
d_call: TRBD2; clone_size: .; v_call: TRBV5-1; j_call: TRBJ2-3; cdr3_aa: CASSRTIAGDGDTQYF; cdr3_nt: TGCGCCAGCAGCCGTACGATAGCGGGAGATGGAGATACGCAGTATTTT
d_call: .; clone_size: .; v_call: TRBV9; j_call: TRBJ2-7; cdr3_aa: CASSVGGFNEQYF; cdr3_nt: TGTGCCAGCAGCGTGGGAGGATTCAACGAGCAGTACTTC
d_call: TRBD2; clone_size: few; v_call: TRBV7-9; j_call: TRBJ2-1; cdr3_aa: CASSFPRRELGYEQFF; cdr3_nt: TGTGCCAGCAGCTTTCCCCGGCGGGAGTTAGGCTATGAGCAGTTCTTC
d_call: .; clone_size: .; v_call: TRBV28; j_call: TRBJ1-5; cdr3_aa: CASSPNRRGNQPQHF; cdr3_nt: TGTGCCAGCAGCCCTAACAGGCGGGGCAATCAGCCCCAGCATTTT
d_call: TRBD1; clone_size: .; v_call: TRBV30; j_call: TRBJ2-3; cdr3_aa: CAWVNRGSTDTQYF; cdr3_nt: TGTGCCTGGGTTAACAGGGGAAGCACAGATACGCAGTATTTT
d_call: .; clone_size: .; v_call: TRBV28; j_call: TRBJ2-1; cdr3_aa: CASMPAALGYNEQFF; cdr3_nt: TGTGCCAGCATGCCCGCAGCTTTAGGCTACAATGAGCAGTTCTTC
d_call: .; clone_size: .; v_call: TRBV4-1; j_call: TRBJ1-2; cdr3_aa: CASSQVITEHYGYTF; cdr3_nt: TGCGCCAGCAGCCAGGTCATAACAGAACACTATGGCTACACCTTC
d_call: .; clone_size: .; v_call: TRBV28; j_call: TRBJ1-3; cdr3_aa: CASSLVSGNTIYF; cdr3_nt: TGTGCCAGCAGTTTGGTTTCTGGAAACACCATATATTTT
d_call: .; clone_size: .; v_call: TRBV18; j_call: TRBJ1-1; cdr3_aa: CASSQAGNTEAFF; cdr3_nt: TGTGCCAGCTCCCAGGCTGGGAACACTGAAGCTTTCTTT
d_call: .; clone_size: .; v_call: TRBV11-2; j_call: TRBJ2-1; cdr3_aa: CASRSGLTGYNEQFF; cdr3_nt: TGTGCCAGCAGATCGGGACTTACCGGCTACAATGAGCAGTTCTTC
d_call: .; clone_size: once; v_call: TRBV25-1; j_call: TRBJ2-7; cdr3_aa: CASSQGPSDEQYF; cdr3_nt: TGTGCCAGCAGTCAAGGGCCCTCAGACGAGCAGTACTTC
d_call: TRBD1; clone_size: few; v_call: TRBV18; j_call: TRBJ2-7; cdr3_aa: CASSMRTGDAEQYF; cdr3_nt: TGTGCCAGCTCGATGCGGACAGGGGATGCCGAGCAGTACTTC
d_call: .; clone_size: few; v_call: TRBV2; j_call: TRBJ1-1; cdr3_aa: CASSEQGMDNTEAFF; cdr3_nt: TGTGCCAGCAGTGAACAGGGGATGGATAACACTGAAGCTTTCTTT
d_call: TRBD2; clone_size: .; v_call: TRBV10-1; j_call: TRBJ2-1; cdr3_aa: CASSPSGGYNEQFF; cdr3_nt: TGCGCCAGCAGTCCTAGCGGGGGATACAATGAGCAGTTCTTC
d_call: TRBD2; clone_size: .; v_call: TRBV29-1; j_call: TRBJ2-1; cdr3_aa: CSVGEGYNEQFF; cdr3_nt: TGCAGCGTTGGGGAGGGGTACAATGAGCAGTTCTTC
d_call: .; clone_size: .; v_call: TRBV10-3; j_call: TRBJ1-2; cdr3_aa: CAISEPRAAFYGYTF; cdr3_nt: TGTGCCATCAGTGAGCCGAGGGCAGCCTTCTATGGCTACACCTTC